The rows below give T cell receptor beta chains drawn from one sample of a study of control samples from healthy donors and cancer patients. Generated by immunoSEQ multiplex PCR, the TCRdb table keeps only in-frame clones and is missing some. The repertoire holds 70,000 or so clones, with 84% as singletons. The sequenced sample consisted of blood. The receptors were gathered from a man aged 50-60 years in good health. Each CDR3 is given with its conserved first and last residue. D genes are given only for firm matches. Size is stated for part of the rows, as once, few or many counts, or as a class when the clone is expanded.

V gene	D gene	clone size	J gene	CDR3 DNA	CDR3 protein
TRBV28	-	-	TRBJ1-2	TGTGCCAGCAGGACGGGGGGGCTATCGAACTATGGCTACACCTTC	CASRTGGLSNYGYTF
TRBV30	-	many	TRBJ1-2	TGTGCCTGGGCTGTAGAAGCTAACTATGGCTACACCTTC	CAWAVEANYGYTF
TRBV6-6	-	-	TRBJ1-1	TGTGCCAGCAGTTACGGACAGAGGGCTTTCTTT	CASSYGQRAFF
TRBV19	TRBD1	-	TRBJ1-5	TGTGCCAGTACCACCTTTTCGGGACAGGGAAGAGGTCAGCCCCAGCATTTT	CASTTFSGQGRGQPQHF
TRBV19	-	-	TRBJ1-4	TGTGCCAGTAGACCGATTCAGGGGAGAGGTGAAAAACTGTTTTTT	CASRPIQGRGEKLFF
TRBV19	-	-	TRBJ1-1	TGTGCCAGTACCCGTCGGGGCGCGGACACTGAAGCTTTCTTT	CASTRRGADTEAFF
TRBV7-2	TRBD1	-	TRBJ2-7	TGTGCCAGCAGCTTAATGACAGGGAAGGTCTACGAGCAGTACTTC	CASSLMTGKVYEQYF
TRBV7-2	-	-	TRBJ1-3	TGTGCCAGCAGCTTAACAGGTGATACACGAAACACCATATATTTT	CASSLTGDTRNTIYF
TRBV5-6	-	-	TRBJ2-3	TGTGCCAGCAGCTCAGGTCGAGGCACAGATACGCAGTATTTT	CASSSGRGTDTQYF
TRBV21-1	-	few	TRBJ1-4	TGTGCCAGCAGCACCTCGACAGGGGCAACTAATGAAAAACTGTTTTTT	CASSTSTGATNEKLFF
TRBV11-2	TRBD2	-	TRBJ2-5	TGTGCCAGCAGCTTAGAGCTAGCGGGAGGCCAAGAGACCCAGTACTTC	CASSLELAGGQETQYF
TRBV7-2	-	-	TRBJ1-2	TGTGCCAGCAGCTTGGTAGGGGGGATAGATGGCTACACCTTC	CASSLVGGIDGYTF
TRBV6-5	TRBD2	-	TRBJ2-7	TGTGCCAGCAGTTACGATGGGGGGGGGATTGGAGAGCAGTACTTC	CASSYDGGGIGEQYF
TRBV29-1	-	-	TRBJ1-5	TGCAGCGTTGGGGAATATAGCAATCAGCCCCAGCATTTT	CSVGEYSNQPQHF
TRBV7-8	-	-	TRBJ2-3	TGTGCCAGCAGGGAGGGCCGGTTTGTAGATACGCAGTATTTT	CASREGRFVDTQYF
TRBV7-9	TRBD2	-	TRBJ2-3	TGTGCCAGCAGCCCAGAAGCGGGAGCTACAGATACGCAGTATTTT	CASSPEAGATDTQYF
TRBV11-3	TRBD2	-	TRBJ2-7	TGTGCCAGCAGCTTAGATAGCGGGAGCCGTTTCGAGCAGTACTTC	CASSLDSGSRFEQYF
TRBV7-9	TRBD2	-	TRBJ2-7	TGTGCCAGCAGCGCAAGACTAGCGGGGGTTTACGAGCAGTACTTC	CASSARLAGVYEQYF
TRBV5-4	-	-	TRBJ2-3	TGTGCCAGCAGTTTAGACGCAGATACGCAGTATTTT	CASSLDADTQYF
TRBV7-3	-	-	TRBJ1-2	TGTGCCAGCAGCTTAGGAACTAACGGCTACACCTTC	CASSLGTNGYTF
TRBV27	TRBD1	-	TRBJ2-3	TGTGCCAGCAGTCCACGGACAGGGGCAGATACGCAGTATTTT	CASSPRTGADTQYF
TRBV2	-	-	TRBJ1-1	TGTGCCAGCAGTGAAAGGGTACAGCTAAACACTGAAGCTTTCTTT	CASSERVQLNTEAFF
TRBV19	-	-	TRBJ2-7	TGTGCCAGTAGTATGCTCGGGGCAGGGGAGACCTACGAGCAGTACTTC	CASSMLGAGETYEQYF
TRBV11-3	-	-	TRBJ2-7	TGTGCCAGCAGCTTAGTCCGAAGCTCCTACGAGCAGTACTTC	CASSLVRSSYEQYF